The rows below give T cell receptor beta chains drawn from one sample of a study of T cell clonotyping in hematopoietic cell transplantation. TCRdb's copy holds only in-frame clones and misses some; the assay was immunoSEQ multiplex PCR. The sample contains approximately 9,000 clones, approximately 97% of which appear only once. The material sequenced was peripheral blood mononuclear cells, taken 100 days after allogeneic stem cell transplant. These receptors were collected from a male patient in his sixties who had an allogeneic stem cell transplant from a related donor, so the T cells may come from the graft donor. Some clones in this sample may be carry-over from other donors' samples. Each CDR3 is given with its conserved first and last residue. Each record gives: J gene, D gene, CDR3 length, clone size, V gene, CDR3 protein, CDR3 DNA. The D gene is left open where the match is weak. The size of a clone is reported for some rows only, either as once, few or many, or as a class for expanded clones.

>TRBJ2-3|.|13|.|TRBV4-3
CASSQLVTDTQYF
TGCGCCAGCAGCCAACTCGTCACAGATACGCAGTATTTT
>TRBJ2-7|TRBD1|16|.|TRBV6-1
CASSDPPGQGSYEQYF
TGTGCCAGCAGTGATCCCCCGGGACAGGGCTCCTACGAGCAGTACTTC
>TRBJ2-3|TRBD1|16|once|TRBV19
CASSDRGTSSTDTQYF
TGTGCCAGTTCAGACAGGGGCACTTCTAGCACAGATACGCAGTATTTT
>TRBJ2-7|TRBD1|15|.|TRBV6-5
CASSTWDRGSYEQYF
TGTGCCAGCAGCACCTGGGACAGGGGCTCCTACGAGCAGTACTTC
>TRBJ1-1|.|14|few|TRBV30
CAWKWGRGNTEAFF
TGTGCCTGGAAATGGGGGCGAGGGAACACTGAAGCTTTCTTT
>TRBJ2-5|.|13|.|TRBV7-2
CASSLEREETQYF
TGTGCCAGCAGCTTAGAGAGGGAGGAGACCCAGTACTTC
>TRBJ2-7|TRBD2|15|.|TRBV27
CASRDPIAGSYEQYF
TGTGCCAGCAGGGACCCGATAGCGGGGAGCTACGAGCAGTACTTC
>TRBJ2-6|.|14|.|TRBV28
CASRGQSGANVLTF
TGTGCCAGCAGAGGACAGTCTGGGGCCAACGTCCTGACTTTC
>TRBJ2-7|TRBD2|15|.|TRBV6-6
CASRSGTSGSYEQYF
TGTGCCAGCAGATCCGGGACTAGCGGATCCTACGAGCAGTACTTC
>TRBJ1-6|TRBD1|15|.|TRBV5-1
CASSLRTGNGSPLHF
TGCGCCAGCAGCCTCCGGACAGGGAATGGGTCACCCCTCCACTTT
>TRBJ2-7|TRBD1|13|.|TRBV2
CASSGQGMNEQYF
TGTGCCAGCAGTGGACAGGGAATGAACGAGCAGTACTTC
>TRBJ1-3|.|13|.|TRBV2
CASSVLGGNTIYF
TGTGCCAGCAGTGTTTTGGGGGGAAACACCATATATTTT
>TRBJ2-7|.|14|.|TRBV7-9
CASSHPYRVHEQYF
TGTGCCAGCAGCCACCCCTATAGGGTCCACGAGCAGTACTTC
>TRBJ2-2|TRBD2|18|.|TRBV23-1
CASSQGPRGGGNTGELFF
TGCGCCAGCAGTCAAGGCCCTCGGGGCGGGGGGAACACCGGGGAGCTGTTTTTT